What follows is one TCR beta chain and its context. What it binds is not known. It was healthy bone marrow donors who served as donors. These data are taken from a study of cytomegalovirus exposure and HLA in healthy donors. There are 14 residues in the CDR3. V was cut by 2 bases and J by 4 bases, with 11 bases left in between. The V gene's germline CDR1 is SGHVS and CDR2 FQNEAQ. Study-level points and caveats: In an earlier analysis, most TCR beta V segments were productive about 87% or about 30% of the time. As was reported, the HLA-A and HLA-B alleles of most subjects were accurately predicted from TCR beta sequences.

The study ran its PCR with 60 Vbeta and 13 Jbeta primers. Using immunoSEQ multiplex PCR, the repertoire was profiled, and TCRdb retains in-frame clones only, with some absent. This table has roughly 150,000 clones, around 68% appearing once. The TCR sequence derives from a young man in good health and CMV-seropositive. The sequenced sample consisted of PBMCs. The chain couples TRBV7-8 to TRBJ1-1; possible D gene TRBD1, 5 bases. Written as DNA, the CDR3 is TGTGCCAGCAGCTTATCCCAGGGTATCACTGAAGCTTTCTTT. Protein: CASSLSQGITEAFF.